This is a list of T cell receptor beta chains from one sample in a study of radiotherapy plus CTLA-4 blockade in lung cancer. Profiling relied on immunoSEQ multiplex PCR, and the TCRdb table lists in-frame clones only, not all of them. The table shows tens of thousands of clones, with around four fifths occurring only once. The material sequenced was peripheral blood, taken from a patient treated with radiotherapy plus ipilimumab. Receptors originate from a human donor with non-small cell lung cancer who had stable disease on radiotherapy plus ipilimumab. CDR3s include the opening cysteine and the closing phenylalanine or tryptophan. D genes are given only for firm matches. The size entry is marked missing in some rows and otherwise reads once, few, many or a size class.

TRBD1,TRBV7-6,few,TRBJ1-4,CASSLVGTEEKLFF,TGTGCCAGCAGCTTAGTCGGGACAGAAGAAAAACTGTTTTTT
NA,TRBV29-1,NA,TRBJ1-5,CSVGFKGDQPQHF,TGCAGCGTTGGGTTTAAGGGGGATCAGCCCCAGCATTTT
TRBD1,TRBV11-1,NA,TRBJ1-1,CASSLAEWTGVYNTEAFF,TGTGCCAGCAGCTTAGCGGAGTGGACAGGGGTTTATAACACTGAAGCTTTCTTT
NA,TRBV28,few,TRBJ2-7,CASKRTDLYEQYF,TGTGCCAGCAAACGGACAGACCTCTACGAGCAGTACTTC
NA,TRBV5-6,NA,TRBJ1-2,CASSLDSLPYGYTF,TGTGCCAGCAGCCTTGACAGTCTACCCTATGGCTACACCTTC
TRBD1,TRBV28,once,TRBJ2-5,CASKDPGGAVTQYF,TGTGCCAGCAAGGACCCAGGGGGCGCCGTGACCCAGTACTTC
TRBD1,TRBV6-5,NA,TRBJ2-1,CASIRPGTGANEQFF,TGTGCCAGCATTCGCCCCGGGACAGGGGCTAATGAGCAGTTCTTC
NA,TRBV7-9,NA,TRBJ2-7,CASSLADYEQYF,TGTGCCAGCAGCTTAGCGGACTACGAGCAGTACTTC
NA,TRBV18,NA,TRBJ1-1,CASSPLGENTEAFF,TGTGCCAGCTCTCCTCTTGGCGAGAACACTGAAGCTTTCTTT
NA,TRBV18,few,TRBJ1-5,CASSPNQGNQPQHF,TGTGCCAGCTCACCAAACCAGGGGAACCAGCCCCAGCATTTT
TRBD1,TRBV29-1,NA,TRBJ2-1,CSVVKWDSAYNEQFF,TGCAGCGTTGTAAAGTGGGACAGTGCCTACAATGAGCAGTTCTTC
NA,TRBV10-1,NA,TRBJ2-7,CASSEGGISYEQYF,TGCGCCAGCAGTGAAGGCGGGATCTCCTACGAGCAGTACTTC
NA,TRBV11-2,NA,TRBJ2-7,CASSFNPADYEQYF,TGTGCCAGCAGCTTCAACCCCGCGGACTACGAGCAGTACTTC